The next 28 T cell receptor beta chains were all read from a single sample in a study of beta chain features in type 1 diabetes. Expressed TCRB transcripts were sequenced because the isolated RNA had all been reverse transcribed beforehand. Here immunoSEQ multiplex PCR was the method, and the copy in TCRdb shows in-frame clones only, minus some. The sample lists roughly 140,000 clones; under 60% were seen once. Sequenced sample: Tregs from blood. These receptors came from a man between 18 and 35 years old in good health.

This clone was recorded many times. The rearrangement links TRBV18 to TRBJ2-5; maybe TRBD2 (5 bases). Germline assignment: CDR1 KGHSH and CDR2 LQKENI. CDR3 size: 14 residues. V lost 0 bases to trimming and J lost 5 bases, with 10 bases between them. The CDR3 DNA reads TGTGCCAGCTCACCACCGGGAGTTCGGGAGACCCAGTACTTC. As protein: CASSPPGVRETQYF.

The rearrangement uses TRBV11-2 and TRBJ2-2, with D unresolved. Germline CDR1 SGHAT, CDR2 FQNNGV. V lost 5 bases to trimming and J lost 3 bases, with 10 bases between them. CDR3 length: 14 residues. The CDR3 here is CASSARRYTGELFF. CDR3 sequence (DNA): TGTGCCAGCAGCGCCCGGCGGTACACCGGGGAGCTGTTTTTT.

The chain uses TRBV5-1 and TRBJ2-1; TRBD1 matches at 10 bases. Germline V gene data show CDR1 as SGHRS and CDR2 as YFSETQ. The CDR3 covers 15 residues. V lost 4 bases to trimming and J lost 9 bases; unmatched junction nucleotides: 10. Here the CDR3 reads CASSVDRGLVGEQFF. CDR3 bases: TGCGCCAGCAGCGTAGACAGGGGGCTAGTTGGTGAGCAGTTCTTC.

The chain employs TRBV18 and TRBJ2-5; TRBD1 might be the D (6 bases). Trimming pared 0 bases from V and 5 bases from J, leaving 16 bases between. CDR3 length equals 16 residues. The germline gives CDR1 KGHSH, CDR2 LQKENI. Here the CDR3 DNA reads TGTGCCAGCTCACCACCGAGGAGCAGGGGAGAGGAGACCCAGTACTTC. The encoded protein is CASSPPRSRGEETQYF.

The chain employs TRBV6-6 and TRBJ1-1; D unclear. The CDR3 loop spans 14 amino acids. Trimming took off 5 bases at V and 6 bases at J, with 16 bases between the two ends. CDR1 and CDR2 (germline): MNHNY, SVGAGI (reference sequence). CDR3 loop: CASSPTRVSSEAFF. The CDR3 coding sequence is TGTGCCAGCAGTCCCACCCGCGTATCCTCTGAAGCTTTCTTT.

This chain uses TRBV2 with TRBJ2-3; 11 bases are shared with TRBD2. V shed 8 bases and J 4 bases; nucleotides not matched to a gene: 2. Germline V lookup: CDR1 SNHLY, CDR2 FYNNEI. The CDR3 is 13 residues long. The CDR3 sequence: CASGLAGPDTQYF. The CDR3 DNA sequence: TGTGCCAGCGGACTAGCGGGTCCAGATACGCAGTATTTT.

This chain links TRBV28 with TRBJ1-1; possibly TRBD1 for D (6 bases). The CDR3 extends over 15 amino acids. Trimming cost V 9 bases and J 6 bases, with 23 bases left between them. Germline V gives CDR1 MDHEN, CDR2 SYDVKM. In DNA, the CDR3 is TGTGCCAGTCAATCACGGGGGGCGGTCATCCCTGAAGCTTTCTTT. Protein product: CASQSRGAVIPEAFF. The variable domain in full, with the rest retrieved from reference TRBV28 and TRBJ1-1, is DVKVTQSSRYLVKRTGEKVFLECVQDMDHENMFWYRQDPGLGLRLIYFSYDVKMKEKGDIPEGYSVSREKKERFSLILESASTNQTSMYLCASQSRGAVIPEAFFGQGTRLTVV.

The chain is built from TRBV5-1 and TRBJ2-6; D call uncertain. Germline lookup yields CDR1 SGHRS and CDR2 YFSETQ. This CDR3 is 16 amino acids long. V was clipped by 1 base and J by 0 bases, with 8 bases between them. The CDR3 sequence: CASSLLPTSGANVLTF. In nucleotides, the CDR3 is TGCGCCAGCAGCTTGCTTCCTACCTCTGGGGCCAACGTCCTGACTTTC.

This clone was counted a few times. The chain uses TRBV5-1 and TRBJ2-5; possible D gene TRBD1, 6 bases. Trimming took 2 bases from V and 7 from J, leaving 18 bases between them. This CDR3 has 15 residues. Germline values: CDR1 SGHRS, CDR2 YFSETQ. CDR3 in DNA: TGCGCCAGCAGCTTAAAGACCGGGACACCCGGGACCCAGTACTTC. It specifies CASSLKTGTPGTQYF.

The chain links TRBV5-4 to TRBJ1-6; unclear D gene. The V gene's germline CDR1 is SGHNT and CDR2 YYREEE (reference sequence). The ends were cut back, 3 bases at V and 11 bases at J, with 12 bases in the middle. The CDR3 is 13 amino acids. CDR3 loop: CASSSEGIPPLHF. In DNA form, the CDR3 reads TGTGCCAGCAGCTCGGAGGGAATCCCACCCCTCCACTTT.

This clone showed up just a few times. The chain joins TRBV20-1 to TRBJ1-1; D is ambiguous. The germline CDR1 and CDR2 sequences are DFQATT and SNEGSKA (reference sequence). V was pared by 3 bases and J by 3 bases, with 5 bases between. The CDR3 totals 11 residues. The CDR3 reads CSARPDTEAFF. The CDR3 nucleotides read TGCAGTGCTAGGCCAGACACTGAAGCTTTCTTT.

This clone was found a few times. V usage is TRBV7-9 and J usage is TRBJ1-4; D is unresolved. Looked up from germline, CDR1 is SEHNR and CDR2 is FQNEAQ (reference sequence). CDR3 length equals 15 residues. V dropped 4 bases and J dropped 1 base, with 10 bases sitting between them. In DNA form, the CDR3 reads TGTGCCAGCAGCTCGTTCCGGGGAACTAATGAAAAACTGTTTTTT. It yields the protein CASSSFRGTNEKLFF.

V is TRBV27 and J is TRBJ2-3; D might be TRBD2 (6 bases). In germline, CDR1 is MNHEY, CDR2 SMNVEV (reference sequence). Trimming took off 5 bases at V and 2 bases at J, with 20 bases between the two ends. The CDR3 is 17 amino acids. Here the CDR3 DNA reads TGTGCCAGCAGTCACGGGGGTTTTGGGGGACTCACAGATACGCAGTATTTT. Residues: CASSHGGFGGLTDTQYF.

The chain is built from TRBV6-5 and TRBJ2-7, with 8 bases fitting TRBD2. V trimming: 1 base; J trimming: 6 bases; junction bases outside the gene matches: 11. This CDR3 comprises 16 residues. CDR1 MNHEY and CDR2 SVGAGI come from the germline V gene. The CDR3 protein is CASSYWGSGGPREQYF. The DNA for the CDR3 is TGTGCCAGCAGTTACTGGGGTTCGGGAGGGCCCCGCGAGCAGTACTTC.

In this sample, this clone turned up a few times. The chain combines TRBV30 with TRBJ2-6; 9 bases match TRBD1. This CDR3 is 18 amino acids long. Trimming removed 1 base from V and 4 bases from J; junction bases left unmatched: 11. Germline V gene sequence: CDR1 GTSNPN, CDR2 SVGIG (reference sequence). The CDR3 loop reads CAWSAIGQGRIGANVLTF. For the CDR3, the DNA is TGTGCCTGGAGTGCCATTGGACAGGGGCGGATAGGGGCCAACGTCCTGACTTTC.

The chain uses TRBV15 and TRBJ2-7; 12 bases map to TRBD1. Germline CDR1 is LNHNV and CDR2 is YYDKDF (reference sequence). This CDR3 is built from 16 residues. Losses at the gene ends were 2 bases for V and 6 bases for J; bases not matched to a gene: 8. The CDR3 loop is CATSRFGTGGHLEQYF. CDR3 coding DNA: TGTGCCACCAGCAGATTTGGGACAGGGGGCCATCTCGAGCAGTACTTC.

The J gene is TRBJ2-1, the V gene TRBV9, with 12 bases fitting TRBD2. The V and J ends lost 2 bases and 4 bases, in that order; junction bases with no gene match: 4. Germline-derived CDR1 and CDR2 are SGDLS and YYNGEE. This CDR3 spans 16 amino acids. CDR3 coding DNA: TGTGCCAGCAGCGTCGGACTAGCGGGGCTATACAATGAGCAGTTCTTC. Its translation: CASSVGLAGLYNEQFF.

This clone was picked up a small number of times. This chain joins TRBV19 and TRBJ2-3; 12 bases agree with TRBD2. Germline values: CDR1 LNHDA, CDR2 SQIVND (reference sequence). The CDR3 has 15 amino acids. The ends lost 7 bases at V and 9 bases at J; junction bases unmatched: 11. In DNA form, the CDR3 reads TGTGCCAGTACCGGGACTAGCGGGTCCGTAGGAACGCAGTATTTT. Protein product: CASTGTSGSVGTQYF.

The chain carries TRBV5-4 and TRBJ2-3; 12 nucleotides agree with TRBD2. The V segment lost 0 bases and the J segment 1 base; nucleotides outside the gene matches: 0. This CDR3 is built from 16 residues. Germline CDR1 and CDR2: SGHNT and YYREEE (reference sequence). CDR3 DNA: TGTGCCAGCAGCTTGGGACTAGCGGGAGGCACAGATACGCAGTATTTT. Encoded protein: CASSLGLAGGTDTQYF. The variable domain in full, completed from reference TRBV5-4 and TRBJ2-3, reads ETGVTQSPTHLIKTRGQQVTLRCSSQSGHNTVSWYQQALGQGPQFIFQYYREEENGRGNFPPRFSGLQFPNYSSELNVNALELDDSALYLCASSLGLAGGTDTQYFGPGTRLTVL.

With respect to this clone: Other DNA sequences in this specimen translate into the identical CDR3. V usage is TRBV5-1 and J usage is TRBJ2-5; 9 positions agree with TRBD1. Germline V gene data show CDR1 as SGHRS and CDR2 as YFSETQ. Unmatched junction bases numbered 3, after V lost 2 bases and J lost 4 bases. There are 14 residues in the CDR3. The CDR3 DNA reads as TGCGCCAGCAGCTTTGGGACAGGGCGAGAGACCCAGTACTTC. This gives the protein CASSFGTGRETQYF.

This clone was observed a handful of times. V usage is TRBV10-3 and J usage is TRBJ2-7; 9 nucleotides match TRBD2. CDR3 length equals 14 residues. Germline V lookup: CDR1 ENHRY, CDR2 SYGVKD. V lost 2 bases, J lost 7 bases, and 6 bases stayed unmatched. As DNA, the CDR3 is TGTGCCATCAGTGAGGCGGGAGGGCCTTTTGAGCAGTACTTC. Translating it yields CAISEAGGPFEQYF.

CDR3 in amino acids: CASSEGQPHTDTQYF. The DNA for the CDR3 is TGTGCCAGCAGTGAGGGACAGCCTCACACAGATACGCAGTATTTT. This chain links TRBV2 with TRBJ2-3, with 7 bases that match TRBD1. CDR3 length: 15 residues. CDR1 SNHLY and CDR2 FYNNEI come from the germline V gene. The V and J ends lost 3 bases and 2 bases, in that order; junction bases with no gene match: 5.

This clone occurred a few times. The V and J genes are TRBV5-1 and TRBJ2-1; perhaps TRBD1 as D (6 bases). Germline CDR1 and CDR2: SGHRS and YFSETQ. Trimming left V 4 bases short and J 6 bases short, with 14 bases between. CDR3 size: 14 residues. The CDR3 nucleotides read TGCGCCAGCAGCCCAGGGGCCGTCCGCAATGAGCAGTTCTTC. This codes for CASSPGAVRNEQFF.

There are a few counts of this clone. The chain uses TRBV11-2 and TRBJ2-1; D perhaps matches TRBD1 (6 bases). The CDR3 has 14 residues. Germline-derived CDR1 and CDR2 are SGHAT and FQNNGV. The V gene lost 5 bases and the J gene lost 6 bases, with 14 bases spanning the gap. CDR3 DNA: TGTGCCAGCAGCACCGACAGGTACGGCAATGAGCAGTTCTTC. It is translated as CASSTDRYGNEQFF.

The chain joins TRBV5-1 to TRBJ1-4, with 9 bases aligning to TRBD1. With V trimmed by 5 bases and J by 8 bases, 7 bases remained unmatched. This CDR3 has 14 amino acids. The germline gives CDR1 SGHRS, CDR2 YFSETQ. For the CDR3, the DNA is TGCGCCAGCAGTCGGGGACAGGGTGGGGAAAAACTGTTTTTT. Its translation is CASSRGQGGEKLFF.

The chain's CDR3 is CASSLGMNTEAFF. The CDR3 DNA reads as TGTGCCAGCAGCTTAGGTATGAACACTGAAGCTTTCTTT. V and J are TRBV7-9 and TRBJ1-1; D ambiguous. Looked up from germline, CDR1 is SEHNR and CDR2 is FQNEAQ (reference sequence). The length of the CDR3 is 13 residues. Trimming shortened V by 1 base and J by 0 bases, and 3 bases separated the two germline ends. Complete variable domain (other parts from reference TRBV7-9 and TRBJ1-1): DTGVSQNPRHKITKRGQNVTFRCDPISEHNRLYWYRQTLGQGPEFLTYFQNEAQLEKSRLLSDRFSAERPKGSFSTLEIQRTEQGDSAMYLCASSLGMNTEAFFGQGTRLTVV.

The chain is built from TRBV29-1 and TRBJ2-3, with TRBD2 matching over 13 bases. This CDR3 spans 16 amino acids. The germline CDR1 and CDR2 sequences are SQVTM and ANQGSEA. V gave up 5 bases and J gave up 3 bases; unmatched junction bases: 8. CDR3 DNA: TGCAGCGTTCTTACTAGCGGGAGGGACAAAACAGATACGCAGTATTTT. Amino acid sequence: CSVLTSGRDKTDTQYF.

The chain uses TRBV28 and TRBJ1-5, with 7 bases lining up with TRBD1. V gave up 6 bases and J gave up 7 bases; unmatched junction bases: 12. The CDR3 spans 15 residues. The germline CDR1 and CDR2 sequences are MDHEN and SYDVKM. In DNA, the CDR3 is TGTGCCAGCAGCCGACAGGGTGGTTTAAGGCAGCCCCAGCATTTT. Encoded protein: CASSRQGGLRQPQHF.